This T cell receptor (beta chain) was captured in a study of shared clonotypes between healthy human individuals (dated by TCRdb to the early 2020s). A note on the overall study: The cohort included a few men and a couple of women between 18 and 49 years of age. For each donor, three plates each were used for CD4 naive and CD4 memory, two plates were used for CD8 naive, and one plate was used for CD8 memory. The study deeply sequenced blood TCR repertoires of five healthy adults to estimate repertoire size and the extent of clonotype sharing between individuals. Different laboratories and diverse techniques were used to prepare libraries and sequence TCR repertoires, to increase sequencing depth and limit assay-specific biases. Per donor, leukapheresis produced somewhere between about 0.9 and 9.5 billion PBMCs.

Remarks on this clone: Its antigen is still unknown. Per-base qualities were not stored, and no clone one base away is much larger.

Beyond this particular receptor, the publication reports: Incomplete sequencing was indicated by rarefaction of sorted-subset datasets, despite the large sequencing depth. Compared with non-shared clonotypes, the clonotypes found in all four sorted-subset donors had higher generation probabilities. The small number of donors limited the genetic and exposure-history diversity represented. Across several donors, approximately 4.9% of naive CD4, roughly 3.4% of naive CD8, 2.3% of memory CD4, and roughly 0.41% of memory CD8 clonotypes were shared. Sampling was restricted to blood, and TCR repertoires in tissue are likely to differ from TCR repertoires in blood. Based on pairwise subsampling, the degree of clonotype sharing among donors was expected to be affected by sequencing depth. Larger estimated clonotype richness was generally found for naive subsets than for memory subsets.

The CDR3 contains 17 residues, cysteine and phenylalanine counted. The CDR3 DNA has 51 bases and is translated from base 1. Trimming at the junction amounts to 3 bases on V and 0 bases on J, and the germline ends lie 15 bases apart. Reading the germline V gene (reference sequence) gives CDR1 WNHNN and CDR2 SYGVQD. TCR CDR3 regions were amplified from genomic DNA by multiplex PCR using the deep immunoSEQ assay. Genomic DNA extracted from each cell subset was distributed evenly over all wells of several immunoSEQ 96-well plates, and each plate served as one replicate. Each replicate PCR for sorted subsets received about 180 ng genomic DNA, equal to around 32,000 T cell genomes. Purified libraries were measured with a Qubit 3.0 fluorometer, size-checked on a Bioanalyzer 2100, and measured again with the KAPA Library Quantification kit. Every immunoSEQ 96-well plate was sequenced on a separate single-read 150-cycle Illumina NextSeq 550 flow cell. As for the original processing: Because the immunoSEQ output included only junctional sequences and no quality scores, the filtering could not be the same as the filtering used for full-length reads. Sequences were annotated with PyIR, a Python wrapper for IgBLAST v1.9, and V/J genes and CDR3 were assigned using IMGT germline references. Reads were removed for weak V/J assignments (E-value above 1e-6), missing CDR3, stop codons, out-of-frame junctions, or ambiguous translated residues. A V3J clonotype was defined by an identical inferred V gene, J gene, and CDR3 amino acid sequence. The percentage overlap between two repertoires was calculated by dividing the number of shared unique clonotypes by the size of the smaller repertoire. Richness of each repertoire was evaluated using RTK rarefaction, the Chao1 estimator, and Recon v2.1 estimates of unobserved clonotypes. For all TCRbeta clonotypes obtained by the gDNA method from four donors, generation probabilities were computed with OLGA. In TCRdb, the immuneACCESS table is reduced to in-frame sequences with V and J assigned. These tables do not hold every clone; where another copy was compared, an unresolved V gene accounts for under half, and the others remain unexplained. From that table come the V and J calls and clone size; the DNA was used to work out D and trimming. For this sample the table gives hundreds of thousands of clones, of which around two thirds were detected only once. The ten largest clones add up to over 1.5% of the sample.

Donors were healthy HIV-negative adults with no recently reported acute infections or vaccinations. All donors were Caucasian adults living in Nashville, Tennessee, USA. CD4+ T cells were enriched through magnetic negative selection, after which naive cells were positively selected on CD45RA and the remaining negative fraction served as the memory subset. Blood was obtained by leukapheresis, after which PBMCs were separated by Ficoll-Histopaque density gradient centrifugation and cryopreserved in liquid nitrogen vapor phase. Analytical flow cytometry was used to check the purity and quantity of each magnetically sorted T cell population. Each sorted fraction had its genomic DNA isolated and then quantified by UV absorbance on a Nanodrop 2000c.

This receptor was identified in a woman younger than 45 in good health. Sequenced sample: memory CD4+ T cells sorted from blood. Explained via the paper, the cell subset or site label denotes: CD45RA-negative fraction. The V and J segments used are TRBV10-1 and TRBJ2-1; possibly the D gene is TRBD2, per 5 matching bases. The nucleotides read TGCGCCAGCAGTGACTCCAGCGGCCAAAGCTCCTACAATGAGCAGTTCTTC. It is translated as CASSDSSGQSSYNEQFF.